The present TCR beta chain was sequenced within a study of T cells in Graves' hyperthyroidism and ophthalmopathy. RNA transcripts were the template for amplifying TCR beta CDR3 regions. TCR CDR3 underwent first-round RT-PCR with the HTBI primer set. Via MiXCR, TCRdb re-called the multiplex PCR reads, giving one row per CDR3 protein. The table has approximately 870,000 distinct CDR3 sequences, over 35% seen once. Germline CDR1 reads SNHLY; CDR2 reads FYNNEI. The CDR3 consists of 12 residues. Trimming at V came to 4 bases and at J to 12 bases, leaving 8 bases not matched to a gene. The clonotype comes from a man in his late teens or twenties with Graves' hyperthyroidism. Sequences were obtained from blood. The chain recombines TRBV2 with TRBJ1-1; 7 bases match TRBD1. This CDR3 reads CASSALTDRSFF. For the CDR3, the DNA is TGTGCCAGCAGTGCCCTTACGGACAGGTCTTTCTTT.